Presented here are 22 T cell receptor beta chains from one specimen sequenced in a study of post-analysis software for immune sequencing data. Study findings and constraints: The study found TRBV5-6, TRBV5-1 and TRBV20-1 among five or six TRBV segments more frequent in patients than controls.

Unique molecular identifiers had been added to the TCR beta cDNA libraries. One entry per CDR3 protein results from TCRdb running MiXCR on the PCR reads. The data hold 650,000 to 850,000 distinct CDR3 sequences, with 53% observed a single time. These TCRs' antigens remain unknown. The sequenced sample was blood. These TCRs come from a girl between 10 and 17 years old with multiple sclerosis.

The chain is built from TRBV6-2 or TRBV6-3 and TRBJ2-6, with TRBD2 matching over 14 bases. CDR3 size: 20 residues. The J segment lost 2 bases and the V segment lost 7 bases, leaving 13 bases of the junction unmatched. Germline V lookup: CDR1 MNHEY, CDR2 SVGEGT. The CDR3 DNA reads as TGTGCCAGCACCATCCTCCTCCCGGGACTAGCGGGAGCTGGGGCCAACGTCCTGACTTTC. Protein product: CASTILLPGLAGAGANVLTF.

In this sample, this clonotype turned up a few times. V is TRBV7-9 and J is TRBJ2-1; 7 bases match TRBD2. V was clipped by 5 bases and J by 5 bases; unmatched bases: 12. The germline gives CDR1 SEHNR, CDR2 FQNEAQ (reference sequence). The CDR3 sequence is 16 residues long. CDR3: CASSLPKGGRDNEQFF. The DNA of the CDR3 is TGTGCCAGCAGCCTTCCTAAGGGAGGGCGAGACAATGAGCAGTTCTTC.

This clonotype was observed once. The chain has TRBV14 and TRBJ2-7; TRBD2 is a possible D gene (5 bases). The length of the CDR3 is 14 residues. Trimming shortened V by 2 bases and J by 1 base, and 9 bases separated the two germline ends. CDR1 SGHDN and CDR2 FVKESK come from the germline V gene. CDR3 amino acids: CASSQFGKSYEQYF. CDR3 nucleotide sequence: TGTGCCAGCAGCCAATTCGGGAAGTCCTACGAGCAGTACTTC.

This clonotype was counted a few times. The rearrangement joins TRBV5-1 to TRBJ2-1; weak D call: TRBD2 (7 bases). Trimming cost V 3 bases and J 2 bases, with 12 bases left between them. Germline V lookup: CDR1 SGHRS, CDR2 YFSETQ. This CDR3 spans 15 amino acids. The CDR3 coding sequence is TGCGCCAGCAGCTGGGGGGGCGCTCCCTACAATGAGCAGTTCTTC. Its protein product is CASSWGGAPYNEQFF.

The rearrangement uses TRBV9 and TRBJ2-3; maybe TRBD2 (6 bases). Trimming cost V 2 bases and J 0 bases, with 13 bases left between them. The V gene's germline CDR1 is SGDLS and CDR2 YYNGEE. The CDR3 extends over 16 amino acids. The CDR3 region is CASSVGGKLSTDTQYF. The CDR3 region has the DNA TGTGCCAGCAGCGTCGGCGGGAAGTTGAGCACAGATACGCAGTATTTT.

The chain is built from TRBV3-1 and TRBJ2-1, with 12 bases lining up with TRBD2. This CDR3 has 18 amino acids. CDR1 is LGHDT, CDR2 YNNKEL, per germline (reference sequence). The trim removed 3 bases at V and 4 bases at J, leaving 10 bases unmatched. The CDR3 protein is CASSQDLRLAGDYNEQFF. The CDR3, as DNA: TGTGCCAGCAGCCAGGACCTTCGACTAGCGGGGGATTACAATGAGCAGTTCTTC.

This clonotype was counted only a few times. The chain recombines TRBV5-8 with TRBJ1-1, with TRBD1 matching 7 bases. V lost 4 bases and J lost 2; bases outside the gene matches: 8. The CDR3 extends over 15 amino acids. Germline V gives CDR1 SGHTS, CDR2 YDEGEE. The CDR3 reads CASSLTWDSNTEAFF. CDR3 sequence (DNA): TGTGCCAGCAGCCTGACCTGGGACAGCAACACTGAAGCTTTCTTT. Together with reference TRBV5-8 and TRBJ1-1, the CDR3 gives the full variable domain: EAGVTQSPTHLIKTRGQQATLRCSPISGHTSVYWYQQALGLGLQFLLWYDEGEERNRGNFPPRFSGRQFPNYSSELNVNALELEDSALYLCASSLTWDSNTEAFFGQGTRLTVV.

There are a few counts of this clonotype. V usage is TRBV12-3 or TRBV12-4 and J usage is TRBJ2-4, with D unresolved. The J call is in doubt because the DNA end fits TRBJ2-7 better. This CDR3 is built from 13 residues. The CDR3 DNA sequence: TGTGCCAGCAGTTTAATAGGGCACTACGAGCAGTACTTC. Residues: CASSLIGHYEQYF.

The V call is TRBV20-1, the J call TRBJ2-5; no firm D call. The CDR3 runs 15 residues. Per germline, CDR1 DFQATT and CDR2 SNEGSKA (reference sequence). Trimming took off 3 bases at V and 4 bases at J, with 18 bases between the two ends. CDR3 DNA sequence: TGCAGTGCTAGTTCAGGTTCACGTGTCGGAGAGACCCAGTACTTC. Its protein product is CSASSGSRVGETQYF.

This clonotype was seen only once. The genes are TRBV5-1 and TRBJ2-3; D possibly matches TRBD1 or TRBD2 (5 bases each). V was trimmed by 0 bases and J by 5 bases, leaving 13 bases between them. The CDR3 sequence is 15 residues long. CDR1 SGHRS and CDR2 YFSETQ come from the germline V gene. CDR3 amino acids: CASSLGQVGGDTQYF. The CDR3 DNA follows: TGCGCCAGCAGCTTGGGCCAGGTTGGGGGAGATACGCAGTATTTT.

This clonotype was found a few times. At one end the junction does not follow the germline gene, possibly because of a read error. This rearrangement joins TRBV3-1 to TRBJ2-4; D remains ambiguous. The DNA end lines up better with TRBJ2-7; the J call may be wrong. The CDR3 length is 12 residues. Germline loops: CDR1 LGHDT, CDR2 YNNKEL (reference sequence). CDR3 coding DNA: TGTGCCAGCAGTCAAGGAATCTACGAGCAGTACTTC. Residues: CASSQGIYEQYF.

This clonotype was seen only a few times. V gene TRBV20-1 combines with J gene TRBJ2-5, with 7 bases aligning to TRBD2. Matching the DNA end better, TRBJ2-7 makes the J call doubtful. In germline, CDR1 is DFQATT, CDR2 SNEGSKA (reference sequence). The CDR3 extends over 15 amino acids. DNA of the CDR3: TGCAGTGCTAGAGATGGACTAGGGGAGAGGTACGAGCAGTACTTC. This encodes CSARDGLGERYEQYF.

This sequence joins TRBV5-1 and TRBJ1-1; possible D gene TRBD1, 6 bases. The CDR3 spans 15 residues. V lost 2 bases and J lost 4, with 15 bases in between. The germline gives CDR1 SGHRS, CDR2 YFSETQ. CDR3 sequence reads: CASSFYGGPSTEAFF. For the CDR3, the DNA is TGCGCCAGCAGCTTCTACGGGGGCCCGAGCACTGAAGCTTTCTTT.

CDR3 sequence: CASRPDRGRNQPQHF. DNA of the CDR3: TGTGCCAGCAGACCGGACAGGGGCCGAAATCAGCCCCAGCATTTT. The rearrangement links TRBV12-3 or TRBV12-4 to TRBJ1-5; TRBD1 aligns across 9 bases. V was clipped by 6 bases and J by 4 bases; unmatched bases: 7. The CDR3 is made up of 15 amino acids.

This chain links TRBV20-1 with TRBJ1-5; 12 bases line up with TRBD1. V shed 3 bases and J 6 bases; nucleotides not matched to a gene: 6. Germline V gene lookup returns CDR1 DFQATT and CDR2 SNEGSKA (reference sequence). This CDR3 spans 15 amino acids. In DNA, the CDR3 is TGCAGTGCTAGCGCCGGGACAGGGGGCGGTCAGCCCCAGCATTTT. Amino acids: CSASAGTGGGQPQHF.

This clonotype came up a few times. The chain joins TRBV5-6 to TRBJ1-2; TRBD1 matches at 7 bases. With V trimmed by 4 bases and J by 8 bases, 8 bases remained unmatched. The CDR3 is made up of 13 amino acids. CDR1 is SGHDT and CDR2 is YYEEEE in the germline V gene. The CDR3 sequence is CASSTRQGHGYTF. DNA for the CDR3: TGTGCCAGCAGCACCCGACAGGGACACGGCTACACCTTC. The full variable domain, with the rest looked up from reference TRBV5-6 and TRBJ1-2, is DAGVTQSPTHLIKTRGQQVTLRCSPKSGHDTVSWYQQALGQGPQFIFQYYEEEERQRGNFPDRFSGHQFPNYSSELNVNALLLGDSALYLCASSTRQGHGYTFGSGTRLTVV.

CDR3 DNA sequence: TGCAGTGCTAGCGGGGGAGCCACCCCGTACGAGCAGTACTTC. Translated, it gives CSASGGATPYEQYF. The chain couples TRBV20-1 to TRBJ2-7; D might be TRBD2 (6 bases). CDR3 length: 14 amino acids. Germline-derived CDR1 and CDR2 are DFQATT and SNEGSKA (reference sequence). Trimming took off 3 bases at V and 4 bases at J, with 16 bases between the two ends.

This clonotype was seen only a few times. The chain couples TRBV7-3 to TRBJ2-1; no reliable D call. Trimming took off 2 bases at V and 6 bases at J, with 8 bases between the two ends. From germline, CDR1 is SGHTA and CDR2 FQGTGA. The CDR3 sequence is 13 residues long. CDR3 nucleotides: TGTGCCAGCAGCTTATTTGGACGCAATGAGCAGTTCTTC. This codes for CASSLFGRNEQFF.

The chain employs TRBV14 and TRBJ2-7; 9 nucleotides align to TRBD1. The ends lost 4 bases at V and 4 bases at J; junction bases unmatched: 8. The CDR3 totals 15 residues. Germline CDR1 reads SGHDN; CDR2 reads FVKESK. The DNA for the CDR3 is TGTGCCAGCAGCCTCACCGGGACAGGGAAATACGAGCAGTACTTC. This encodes CASSLTGTGKYEQYF.

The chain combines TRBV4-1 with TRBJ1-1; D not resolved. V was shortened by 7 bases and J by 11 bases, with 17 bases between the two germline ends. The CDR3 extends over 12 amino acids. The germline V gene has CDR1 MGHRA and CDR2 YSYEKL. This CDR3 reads CASTPIPPGAFF. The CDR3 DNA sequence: TGCGCCAGCACCCCCATTCCCCCGGGGGCTTTCTTT.

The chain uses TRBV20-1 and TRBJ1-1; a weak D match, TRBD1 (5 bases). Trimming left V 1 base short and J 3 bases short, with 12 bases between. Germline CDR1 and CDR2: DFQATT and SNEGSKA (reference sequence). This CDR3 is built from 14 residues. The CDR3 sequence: CSARAAGTHTEAFF. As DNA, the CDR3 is TGCAGTGCTAGAGCTGCCGGGACGCACACTGAAGCTTTCTTT.

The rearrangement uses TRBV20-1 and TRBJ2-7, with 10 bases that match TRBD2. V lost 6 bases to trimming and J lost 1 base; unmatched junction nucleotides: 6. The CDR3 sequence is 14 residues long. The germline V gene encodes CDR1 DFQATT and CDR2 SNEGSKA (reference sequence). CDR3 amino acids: CSALGLAESYEQYF. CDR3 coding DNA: TGCAGTGCACTCGGACTAGCGGAGTCCTACGAGCAGTACTTC.